These 29 T cell receptor beta chains share one sample of origin, sequenced in a study of PD-1 blockade in classical Hodgkin lymphoma (dated by TCRdb to 2020 to 2021). The label giving this sample's time point can be read as: cycle 2 day 1 (C2D1) of nivolumab. All trial patients had relapsed after autologous stem cell transplantation, with cohorts A, B and C differing in prior brentuximab vedotin exposure. Preparation of the library involved the immunoSEQ multiplex PCR assay. TCRdb mirrors the immuneACCESS table, restricted to in-frame sequences. Some clones are absent from its copies; in checked studies, under half trace to an unresolved V gene, and the reason for the others is unknown. Counted in this sample were 35,000 to 45,000 clones; 88% of them appeared once. The biggest ten clones account for 7% to 8% of the sample. This sample comprised peripheral blood mononuclear cells (PBMCs), obtained before the second cycle of nivolumab. These TCRs come from a human donor with classical Hodgkin lymphoma.

This clone was counted a few times. The J gene is TRBJ1-4, the V gene TRBV5-6, with 8 bases that match TRBD1. Germline-derived CDR1 and CDR2 are SGHDT and YYEEEE. CDR3 size: 17 residues. With V trimmed by 4 bases and J by 6 bases, 14 bases remained unmatched. In DNA form, the CDR3 reads TGTGCCAGCAGCCCCCCCGGTGGACAGGGAGAATATGAAAAACTGTTTTTT. This encodes CASSPPGGQGEYEKLFF.

The chain employs TRBV19 and TRBJ2-5, with D uncertain. The CDR3 runs 16 residues. Trimming cost V 10 bases and J 2 bases, with 23 bases left between them. Germline V lookup: CDR1 LNHDA, CDR2 SQIVND (reference sequence). This chain's CDR3 is CAIKAQHNNLQETQYF. The CDR3 DNA is TGTGCCATCAAGGCCCAGCACAACAATCTACAAGAGACCCAGTACTTC.

This chain joins TRBV30 and TRBJ1-3; D gene ambiguous. This CDR3 is 13 amino acids long. The germline CDR1 and CDR2 sequences are GTSNPN and SVGIG (reference sequence). Deletions cut 0 bases from V and 4 bases from J, with 7 bases between. CDR3 coding DNA: TGTGCCTGGAGTGTCAACAGCGGAAACACCATATATTTT. Translated: CAWSVNSGNTIYF.

CDR3 nucleotides: TGTGCCAGCAGCTTACTAGCGGGAAGCTCCTACAATGAGCAGTTCTTC. As protein: CASSLLAGSSYNEQFF. The chain has TRBV5-6 and TRBJ2-1; 10 bases line up with TRBD2. The trim removed 2 bases at V and 0 bases at J, leaving 2 bases unmatched. The CDR3 is 16 residues long. CDR1 and CDR2 from the germline V gene are SGHDT and YYEEEE. The full variable domain, its missing parts supplied by reference TRBV5-6 and TRBJ2-1, is DAGVTQSPTHLIKTRGQQVTLRCSPKSGHDTVSWYQQALGQGPQFIFQYYEEEERQRGNFPDRFSGHQFPNYSSELNVNALLLGDSALYLCASSLLAGSSYNEQFFGPGTRLTVL.

The chain is built from TRBV6-1 and TRBJ1-4; possible D gene TRBD1, 6 bases. This CDR3 comprises 13 residues. Germline loops: CDR1 MNHNS, CDR2 SASEGT. V shed 3 bases and J shed 10 bases, with 12 bases lying between them. The CDR3 reads CASSESGVRKLFF. As DNA, the CDR3 is TGTGCCAGCAGTGAGTCAGGGGTACGAAAACTGTTTTTT.

V and J are TRBV19 and TRBJ1-1; D might be TRBD1 (5 bases). Trimming removed 4 bases at V and 4 bases at J, with 28 bases between. CDR1 is LNHDA, CDR2 SQIVND, per germline (reference sequence). This CDR3 comprises 19 residues. CDR3 residues: CASSKGIGQGLRRGTEAFF. The CDR3 DNA reads as TGTGCCAGTAGTAAGGGCATTGGCCAGGGTCTACGAAGGGGCACTGAAGCTTTCTTT.

This chain uses TRBV6-5 with TRBJ2-7, with 7 bases lining up with TRBD1. The V and J ends lost 6 bases and 4 bases, in that order; junction bases with no gene match: 12. Germline V gene lookup returns CDR1 MNHEY and CDR2 SVGAGI. This CDR3 is 15 amino acids long. CDR3 protein: CASSPDRLVSYEQYF. As DNA, the CDR3 is TGTGCCAGCAGCCCGGACAGGCTCGTGTCATACGAGCAGTACTTC.

The J gene is TRBJ2-7, the V gene TRBV12-5; D gene uncertain. V was pared by 2 bases and J by 3 bases, with 8 bases between. The germline V gene has CDR1 LGHNT and CDR2 FRNRAP. The CDR3 extends over 13 amino acids. CDR3 loop: CASGLIPLYEQYF. As DNA, the CDR3 is TGTGCTAGTGGTTTGATCCCCCTCTACGAGCAGTACTTC.

This clone was seen a single time. CDR3 amino acids: CASSLLTGTQYF. Here the CDR3 DNA reads TGTGCCAGCAGTTTACTTACGGGTACGCAGTATTTT. The chain couples TRBV27 to TRBJ2-3; D gene uncertain. Germline CDR1 and CDR2: MNHEY and SMNVEV (reference sequence). The length of the CDR3 is 12 residues. V was pared by 2 bases and J by 8 bases, with 8 bases between.

The chain links TRBV2 to TRBJ2-7, with TRBD2 matching over 9 bases. Germline values: CDR1 SNHLY, CDR2 FYNNEI. The CDR3 length is 14 residues. The junction had 11 bases not matched to a gene; V was cut back by 10 bases and J by 4 bases. The CDR3 sequence is CATRWAGGSYEQYF. The CDR3 nucleotides read TGTGCCACCCGCTGGGCGGGAGGGAGTTACGAGCAGTACTTC.

The gene calls are TRBV11-3 and TRBJ2-7; D gene ambiguous. Trimming cost V 5 bases and J 2 bases, with 7 bases left between them. CDR1 and CDR2 (germline): SGHNT, YENEEA. This CDR3 comprises 12 residues. The CDR3 here is CASSPYTYEQYF. Here the CDR3 DNA reads TGTGCCAGCAGCCCCTACACCTACGAGCAGTACTTC.

V and J are TRBV5-4 and TRBJ2-5; 8 nucleotides match TRBD1. The J call may be incorrect, as the DNA end agrees better with TRBJ2-7. The CDR3 extends over 14 amino acids. In germline, CDR1 is SGHNT, CDR2 YYREEE (reference sequence). CDR3 DNA: TGTGCCAGCAGTCCACTACAGGGGGCCTACGAGCAGTACTTC. As protein: CASSPLQGAYEQYF.

The chain has TRBV9 and TRBJ2-7; D call uncertain. The V end was cut by 3 bases, the J end by 7 bases, with 20 bases between. Germline V lookup: CDR1 SGDLS, CDR2 YYNGEE. There are 15 residues in the CDR3. This CDR3 is CASSEIDGPLVEQYF. In nucleotides, the CDR3 is TGTGCCAGCAGCGAAATCGACGGCCCATTGGTTGAGCAGTACTTC. Full variable domain (rest looked up from reference TRBV9 and TRBJ2-7): DSGVTQTPKHLITATGQRVTLRCSPRSGDLSVYWYQQSLDQGLQFLIQYYNGEERAKGNILERFSAQQFPDLHSELNLSSLELGDSALYFCASSEIDGPLVEQYFGPGTRLTVT.

The V and J genes are TRBV6-5 and TRBJ2-4; D gene uncertain. Germline V lookup: CDR1 MNHEY, CDR2 SVGAGI. This CDR3 is 14 amino acids long. Trimming took off 0 bases at V and 7 bases at J, with 10 bases between the two ends. The CDR3 region is CASSYSLASNIQYF. CDR3 nucleotides: TGTGCCAGCAGTTACTCGCTGGCTTCCAACATTCAGTACTTC.

The chain combines TRBV7-9 with TRBJ2-1, with D uncertain. In germline, CDR1 is SEHNR, CDR2 FQNEAQ (reference sequence). V lost 1 base and J lost 0, with 7 bases in between. The CDR3 is made up of 15 amino acids. This CDR3 reads CASSLEASSYNEQFF. As DNA, the CDR3 is TGTGCCAGCAGCTTAGAAGCGAGCTCCTACAATGAGCAGTTCTTC.

The V and J genes are TRBV5-5 and TRBJ1-2; D is possibly TRBD1 (6 bases). CDR3 length equals 16 residues. Trimming shortened V by 2 bases and J by 5 bases, and 19 bases separated the two germline ends. Germline values: CDR1 SGHKS, CDR2 YYEKEE (reference sequence). In DNA form, the CDR3 reads TGTGCCAGCAGCTTTTGGGGGGGCGCAGAGGGATATGGCTACACCTTC. Protein sequence: CASSFWGGAEGYGYTF. The full variable domain, completed using reference TRBV5-5 and TRBJ1-2, is DAGVTQSPTHLIKTRGQQVTLRCSPISGHKSVSWYQQVLGQGPQFIFQYYEKEERGRGNFPDRFSARQFPNYSSELNVNALLLGDSALYLCASSFWGGAEGYGYTFGSGTRLTVV.

Only one count was recorded for this clone. The chain links TRBV30 to TRBJ2-7, with 8 bases matching TRBD2. The junction had 4 bases not matched to a gene; V was cut back by 0 bases and J by 0 bases. The CDR3 is made up of 15 amino acids. Germline lookup yields CDR1 GTSNPN and CDR2 SVGIG (reference sequence). This CDR3 is CAWSVPGRASYEQYF. The CDR3 coding sequence is TGTGCCTGGAGTGTACCCGGGAGGGCCTCCTACGAGCAGTACTTC.

The genes are TRBV28 and TRBJ1-5; the D gene is possibly TRBD1 (5 bases). This CDR3 is 13 amino acids long. Germline CDR1 is MDHEN and CDR2 is SYDVKM. The germline V and J ends were trimmed by 8 bases and 4 bases, with 12 bases remaining between them. As DNA, the CDR3 is TGTGCCAGCGTGCGGGGGGTAAATCAGCCCCAGCATTTT. Protein product: CASVRGVNQPQHF.

V gene TRBV5-1 combines with J gene TRBJ2-7; the D is unclear. Deletions cut 2 bases from V and 6 bases from J, with 15 bases between. The germline V gene has CDR1 SGHRS and CDR2 YFSETQ. This CDR3 contains 14 residues. The CDR3 sequence: CASSFDPDPSEQYF. DNA of the CDR3: TGCGCCAGCAGCTTCGACCCGGACCCCTCCGAGCAGTACTTC.

The chain recombines TRBV6-1 with TRBJ2-6; a weak D match, TRBD2 (6 bases). Germline assignment: CDR1 MNHNS and CDR2 SASEGT. The CDR3 runs 15 residues. Trimming took off 4 bases at V and 2 bases at J, with 9 bases between the two ends. The CDR3 DNA follows: TGTGCCAGCAGTGGGGAGGTGACTGGGGCCAACGTCCTGACTTTC. Translating gives CASSGEVTGANVLTF.

The chain carries TRBV12-5 and TRBJ1-5, with D tentatively TRBD1 (6 bases). The CDR3 extends over 15 amino acids. V was pared by 1 base and J by 6 bases, with 13 bases between. CDR1 and CDR2 (germline): LGHNT, FRNRAP. CDR3 residues: CASGLEGGRTQPQHF. DNA of the CDR3: TGTGCTAGTGGTTTGGAGGGGGGACGGACTCAGCCCCAGCATTTT.

The chain recombines TRBV11-2 with TRBJ2-5; no clear D. The assigned J gene may be wrong: the sequence end matches TRBJ2-7 better. Germline CDR1 and CDR2: SGHAT and FQNNGV. This CDR3 region has 11 residues. The CDR3 protein is CASSALYEQYF. CDR3 DNA: TGTGCCAGCAGCGCCCTCTACGAGCAGTACTTC.

V and J are TRBV4-1 and TRBJ2-5; D might be TRBD1 (5 bases). This CDR3 is 13 amino acids long. Per germline, CDR1 MGHRA and CDR2 YSYEKL. Trimming stripped 4 bases from V and 2 bases from J, with 8 bases between. The chain's CDR3 is CASSRGRQETQYF. CDR3 in DNA: TGCGCCAGCAGCCGGGGCCGGCAAGAGACCCAGTACTTC.

The V gene is TRBV5-1, the J gene TRBJ2-1; 9 bases are shared with TRBD1. Germline trimming cut 3 bases from V and 1 base from J; bases unmatched to any gene: 5. This CDR3 is 16 amino acids long. The germline V gene encodes CDR1 SGHRS and CDR2 YFSETQ. The CDR3 loop reads CASSWSGTGSYNEQFF. DNA of the CDR3: TGCGCCAGCAGCTGGTCCGGGACAGGGTCCTACAATGAGCAGTTCTTC.

J is TRBJ2-7 and V is TRBV15; D gene unclear. Germline CDR1 and CDR2: LNHNV and YYDKDF (reference sequence). V was trimmed by 5 bases and J by 0 bases, leaving 14 bases between them. The CDR3 is made up of 15 amino acids. This chain's CDR3 is CATSEEVRGSYEQYF. CDR3 coding DNA: TGTGCCACCAGCGAAGAAGTCCGTGGCTCCTACGAGCAGTACTTC.

The J gene is TRBJ1-5, the V gene TRBV7-8; no definite D call. CDR1 SGHVS and CDR2 FQNEAQ come from the germline V gene. Deletions cut 4 bases from V and 7 bases from J, with 8 bases between. This CDR3 contains 12 residues. The CDR3 region is CASSSNLQPQHF. CDR3 in DNA: TGTGCCAGCAGCTCCAACCTACAGCCCCAGCATTTT. The full variable domain, in which reference TRBV7-8 and TRBJ1-5 provide the parts outside the CDR3, is GAGVSQSPRYKVAKRGQDVALRCDPISGHVSLFWYQQALGQGPEFLTYFQNEAQLDKSGLPSDRFFAERPEGSVSTLKIQRTQQEDSAVYLCASSSNLQPQHFGDGTRLSIL.

The chain combines TRBV10-3 with TRBJ1-2; TRBD1 aligns across 7 bases. CDR3 length: 12 amino acids. From germline, CDR1 is ENHRY and CDR2 SYGVKD. V lost 4 bases to trimming and J lost 7 bases; unmatched junction nucleotides: 3. The CDR3 reads CAISGYRGGYTF. The CDR3 DNA reads as TGTGCCATCAGTGGGTACAGGGGTGGCTACACCTTC.

The chain has TRBV27 and TRBJ2-4, with unresolved D. The germline V gene encodes CDR1 MNHEY and CDR2 SMNVEV (reference sequence). There are 11 residues in the CDR3. As DNA, the CDR3 is TGTGACCCCTTGGCCAAAAACATTCAGTACTTC. Translated, it gives CDPLAKNIQYF.

This chain uses TRBV6-5 with TRBJ1-2; no firm D call. This CDR3 is built from 8 residues. Trimming left V 5 bases short and J 8 bases short, with 0 bases between. Per the germline V gene, CDR1 is MNHEY and CDR2 is SVGAGI. The chain's CDR3 is CASSGYTF. The CDR3 DNA reads TGTGCCAGCAGTGGCTACACCTTC.